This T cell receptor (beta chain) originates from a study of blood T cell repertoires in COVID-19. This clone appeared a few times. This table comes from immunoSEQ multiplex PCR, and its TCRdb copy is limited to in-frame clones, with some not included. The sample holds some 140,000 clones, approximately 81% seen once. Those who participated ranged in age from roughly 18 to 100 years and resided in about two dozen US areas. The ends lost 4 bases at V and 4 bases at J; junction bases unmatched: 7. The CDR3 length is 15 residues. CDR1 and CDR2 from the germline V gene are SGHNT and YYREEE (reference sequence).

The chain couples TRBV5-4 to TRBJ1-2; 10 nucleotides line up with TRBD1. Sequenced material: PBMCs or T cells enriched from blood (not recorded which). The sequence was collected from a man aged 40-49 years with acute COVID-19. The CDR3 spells CASSMPTGGGYGYTF. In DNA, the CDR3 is TGTGCCAGCAGCATGCCGACAGGGGGCGGCTATGGCTACACCTTC.